These 21 T cell receptor beta chains were all obtained from the same sample, sequenced in a study of shared clonotypes between healthy human individuals. Here immunoSEQ multiplex PCR was the method, and the copy in TCRdb shows in-frame clones only, minus some. The data contain about 340,000 clones, 73% of them singletons. The sequencing input was memory CD4+ T cells sorted from blood. Stated subset: CD45RA-negative fraction. These receptors were obtained from a man aged 25-45 years in good health.

This clone was recorded many times. This chain links TRBV11-2 with TRBJ2-1; D may correspond to TRBD1 or TRBD2 (5 bases each). The CDR3 spans 15 residues. Germline-derived CDR1 and CDR2 are SGHAT and FQNNGV. Trimming pared 5 bases from V and 4 bases from J, leaving 15 bases between. The CDR3 DNA is TGTGCCAGCAGCCGAATTCGGGGCTCATACAATGAGCAGTTCTTC. Residues: CASSRIRGSYNEQFF.

The chain couples TRBV19 to TRBJ2-1, with 7 bases lining up with TRBD2. This CDR3 is 14 amino acids long. Germline assignment: CDR1 LNHDA and CDR2 SQIVND (reference sequence). Unmatched junction bases numbered 6, after V lost 3 bases and J lost 7 bases. The CDR3 here is CASSISWTSNEQFF. CDR3 DNA: TGTGCCAGTAGTATTTCTTGGACTAGTAATGAGCAGTTCTTC. The full variable domain, rest sourced from reference TRBV19 and TRBJ2-1, is DGGITQSPKYLFRKEGQNVTLSCEQNLNHDAMYWYRQDPGQGLRLIYYSQIVNDFQKGDIAEGYSVSREKKESFPLTVTSAQKNPTAFYLCASSISWTSNEQFFGPGTRLTVL.

In this sample, this clone turned up once. The V call is TRBV28, the J call TRBJ1-5, with D uncertain. The germline V gene encodes CDR1 MDHEN and CDR2 SYDVKM. V gave up 5 bases and J gave up 9 bases, with 14 bases separating them. This CDR3 spans 13 amino acids. CDR3 amino acids: CASSTLTAGPQHF. CDR3 nucleotides: TGTGCCAGCAGTACTCTGACTGCAGGGCCCCAGCATTTT.

The V and J genes are TRBV27 and TRBJ1-1; D is perhaps TRBD1 (6 bases). The CDR3 runs 15 residues. Germline-derived CDR1 and CDR2 are MNHEY and SMNVEV (reference sequence). V was clipped by 4 bases and J by 6 bases, with 18 bases between them. This chain's CDR3 is CASSSIRAGVPEAFF. The DNA for the CDR3 is TGTGCCAGCAGTTCTATAAGGGCAGGGGTGCCTGAAGCTTTCTTT.

The chain couples TRBV18 to TRBJ2-5, with 8 nucleotides matching TRBD1. With 3 bases clipped from V and 1 base from J, the junction kept 4 bases outside the gene matches. The CDR3 extends over 15 amino acids. Germline lookup yields CDR1 KGHSH and CDR2 LQKENI. CDR3 region: CASSPYRGVQETQYF. The CDR3 bases are TGTGCCAGCTCACCTTACAGGGGGGTCCAAGAGACCCAGTACTTC. Variable domain in full (rest from reference TRBV18 and TRBJ2-5): NAGVMQNPRHLVRRRGQEARLRCSPMKGHSHVYWYRQLPEEGLKFMVYLQKENIIDESGMPKERFSAEFPKEGPSILRIQQVVRGDSAAYFCASSPYRGVQETQYFGPGTRLLVL.

The genes are TRBV6-1 and TRBJ2-3, with 7 bases lining up with TRBD2. The CDR3 spans 14 residues. CDR1 and CDR2 (germline): MNHNS, SASEGT. The junction had 9 bases not matched to a gene; V was cut back by 10 bases and J by 2 bases. The CDR3, as DNA: TGTGCCACGCGGGAGATCGAATACACAGATACGCAGTATTTT. As protein: CATREIEYTDTQYF.

The chain is built from TRBV7-9 and TRBJ1-2; D gene ambiguous. V lost 4 bases to trimming and J lost 7 bases, with 10 bases between them. Germline assignment: CDR1 SEHNR and CDR2 FQNEAQ (reference sequence). CDR3 size: 12 residues. CDR3 sequence reads: CASSSSRLGYTF. DNA for the CDR3: TGTGCCAGCAGCTCATCGCGACTTGGCTACACCTTC.

CDR3 nucleotide sequence: TGTGCCAGCAGCTTAGAACTAGCGGGAGCCTACGAGCAGTACTTC. This encodes CASSLELAGAYEQYF. The chain carries TRBV7-6 and TRBJ2-7; 11 bases map to TRBD2. Germline CDR1 is SGHVS and CDR2 is FNYEAQ. CDR3 length: 15 amino acids. V was clipped by 1 base and J by 2 bases; unmatched bases: 1.

This clone was observed at least ten times. J is TRBJ2-7 and V is TRBV19; no clear D. Between the trimmed V and J ends, which lost 4 bases and 7 bases, there was a span of 11 bases. Germline CDR1 and CDR2: LNHDA and SQIVND (reference sequence). This CDR3 contains 12 residues. CDR3 loop: CASSSDRLEQYF. The CDR3 DNA follows: TGTGCCAGTAGTAGCGACCGCCTAGAGCAGTACTTC.

As concerns this clone: Other DNA sequences in the same sample also yield this CDR3. The V and J genes are TRBV5-1 and TRBJ2-5; the D gene is possibly TRBD2 (6 bases). The ends were cut back, 0 bases at V and 4 bases at J, with 10 bases in the middle. The CDR3 length is 14 residues. Germline V gives CDR1 SGHRS, CDR2 YFSETQ. CDR3 in amino acids: CASSLASGVETQYF. CDR3 in DNA: TGCGCCAGCAGCTTGGCCTCGGGAGTAGAGACCCAGTACTTC.

This clone was seen more than once but under ten times. J is TRBJ2-3 and V is TRBV27; 7 nucleotides match TRBD2. The ends lost 9 bases at V and 4 bases at J; junction bases unmatched: 10. The length of the CDR3 is 14 residues. Germline-derived CDR1 and CDR2 are MNHEY and SMNVEV (reference sequence). The CDR3 region is CASRWGGSADTQYF. The CDR3 bases are TGTGCCAGTAGATGGGGCGGGAGTGCAGATACGCAGTATTTT.

The V call is TRBV7-2, the J call TRBJ1-5, with 10 bases that match TRBD1. Germline CDR1 SGHTA, CDR2 FQGNSA. The V segment lost 10 bases and the J segment 3 bases; nucleotides outside the gene matches: 9. CDR3 length: 15 amino acids. CDR3 bases: TGTGCCACCCACGGGACAGGGGACGCCAATCAGCCCCAGCATTTT. It is translated as CATHGTGDANQPQHF.

The chain recombines TRBV29-1 with TRBJ2-1, with TRBD2 matching over 7 bases. CDR3 size: 13 residues. The germline gives CDR1 SQVTM, CDR2 ANQGSEA. After removal of 4 bases from V and 7 bases from J, the junction contained 7 bases not matched to a gene. The CDR3 bases are TGCAGCGTTGCCCGGGATAGCGGGAATGAGCAGTTCTTC. This translates into CSVARDSGNEQFF.

This clone has ten or more counts. This chain uses TRBV5-6 with TRBJ2-3; D ambiguous. The CDR3 contains 11 residues. Trimming took 0 bases from V and 4 from J, leaving 0 bases between them. Per germline, CDR1 SGHDT and CDR2 YYEEEE. CDR3 sequence reads: CASSLADTQYF. The CDR3 DNA reads as TGTGCCAGCAGCTTGGCAGATACGCAGTATTTT.

The chain recombines TRBV30 with TRBJ1-5; the D gene is possibly TRBD1 (6 bases). The CDR3 is made up of 14 amino acids. Germline V lookup: CDR1 GTSNPN, CDR2 SVGIG (reference sequence). Trimming left V 4 bases short and J 3 bases short, with 13 bases between. CDR3 nucleotides: TGTGCCTGGACACAGGGCCTTATCAATCAGCCCCAGCATTTT. Translation gives CAWTQGLINQPQHF.

The chain employs TRBV6-1 and TRBJ1-4, with D perhaps matching TRBD1 (5 bases). This CDR3 has 15 residues. V lost 2 bases, J lost 6 bases, and 13 bases lay in between. Germline V gene sequence: CDR1 MNHNS, CDR2 SASEGT. The CDR3 bases are TGTGCCAGCAGTGAAAGAGGGGTGACATATGAAAAACTGTTTTTT. Amino acid sequence: CASSERGVTYEKLFF.

The rearrangement uses TRBV20-1 and TRBJ1-2; D remains ambiguous. Trimming cost V 3 bases and J 5 bases, with 7 bases left between them. The CDR3 is 11 residues long. CDR1 and CDR2 from the germline V gene are DFQATT and SNEGSKA (reference sequence). As DNA, the CDR3 is TGCAGTGCTAGGACTGATTATGGCTACACCTTC. Translated: CSARTDYGYTF.

In this sample, this clone turned up many times. The chain recombines TRBV5-1 with TRBJ2-7; 8 bases fit TRBD2. V trimming: 4 bases; J trimming: 6 bases; junction bases outside the gene matches: 9. Germline CDR1 and CDR2: SGHRS and YFSETQ. The CDR3 runs to 14 residues. The DNA for the CDR3 is TGCGCCAGCAGCGTTACTAGCGGCCAGGGCGAGCAGTACTTC. It codes for CASSVTSGQGEQYF.

The V call is TRBV18, the J call TRBJ1-1, with D uncertain. The CDR3 loop spans 16 amino acids. CDR1 and CDR2 from the germline V gene are KGHSH and LQKENI. V was clipped by 3 bases and J by 1 base, with 15 bases between them. The CDR3 region is CASSPRQTNSNTEAFF. The CDR3 coding sequence is TGTGCCAGCTCACCGCGGCAGACAAATTCGAACACTGAAGCTTTCTTT. Supplemented by reference TRBV18 and TRBJ1-1, the full variable domain reads NAGVMQNPRHLVRRRGQEARLRCSPMKGHSHVYWYRQLPEEGLKFMVYLQKENIIDESGMPKERFSAEFPKEGPSILRIQQVVRGDSAAYFCASSPRQTNSNTEAFFGQGTRLTVV.

The rearrangement links TRBV7-2 to TRBJ2-1, with TRBD2 matching 8 bases. CDR1 is SGHTA, CDR2 FQGNSA, per germline. This CDR3 spans 17 amino acids. Unmatched junction bases numbered 17, after V lost 4 bases and J lost 9 bases. CDR3: CASSYHSSGSFLGEQFF. The CDR3 DNA follows: TGTGCCAGCAGCTACCATTCCAGCGGGAGTTTCCTTGGTGAGCAGTTCTTC. Based on the CDR3 plus reference TRBV7-2 and TRBJ2-1, the full variable domain is GAGVSQSPSNKVTEKGKDVELRCDPISGHTALYWYRQSLGQGLEFLIYFQGNSAPDKSGLPSDRFSAERTGGSVSTLTIQRTQQEDSAVYLCASSYHSSGSFLGEQFFGPGTRLTVL.

V and J are TRBV2 and TRBJ2-2; D unresolved. The CDR3 extends over 13 amino acids. From germline, CDR1 is SNHLY and CDR2 FYNNEI. V was clipped by 7 bases and J by 6 bases, with 12 bases between them. The CDR3 coding sequence is TGTGCCAGCAAGGGTCTTGCAGCCGGGGAGCTGTTTTTT. It translates to CASKGLAAGELFF.